Listed below are T cell receptor beta chains from one sample, sequenced in a study of T-cell memory formation after mild COVID-19. TCRdb reanalysed the 5' RACE reads using MiXCR and keeps one entry per CDR3 protein. The data hold under 450,000 distinct CDR3 sequences, with around a fifth observed a single time. The sample was PBMCs or a T cell subset sorted from them (not recorded which). The receptor set was obtained from a man aged 18 to 35 who had mild COVID-19 (a few samples of this study predate the infection). Cell type and time point are not known. The CDR3 runs from the conserved cysteine through the conserved F or W. The D gene is left open where the match is weak. Size values are once, few and many counts, or a class for expanded clones, and some rows have none.

d_call: TRBD1
v_call: TRBV7-3
j_call: TRBJ2-6
clone_size: .
cdr3_nt: TGTGCCAGCAGCCCGCGACAGGGGGCAGGAACTGGGGCCAACGTCCTGACTTTC
cdr3_aa: CASSPRQGAGTGANVLTF

d_call: TRBD1
v_call: TRBV29-1
j_call: TRBJ1-4
clone_size: once
cdr3_nt: TGCAGCGTCGAAAGAAGGGGGCGGGACGAAAAACTGTTTTTT
cdr3_aa: CSVERRGRDEKLFF

d_call: .
v_call: TRBV5-1
j_call: TRBJ2-2
clone_size: many
cdr3_nt: TGCGCCAGCAGCTTGCCCGGGGAGCTGTTTTTT
cdr3_aa: CASSLPGELFF

d_call: .
v_call: TRBV5-1
j_call: TRBJ2-1
clone_size: few
cdr3_nt: TGCGCCAGCAGCGGGGGGGCCGGGTCCTACAATGAGCAGTTCTTC
cdr3_aa: CASSGGAGSYNEQFF

d_call: .
v_call: TRBV13
j_call: TRBJ2-7
clone_size: few
cdr3_nt: TGTGCCAGCAGCTGGGAGACAGGAGAGGCCTACGAGCAGTACTTC
cdr3_aa: CASSWETGEAYEQYF

d_call: .
v_call: TRBV6-6
j_call: TRBJ1-3
clone_size: few
cdr3_nt: TGTGCCAGCAGTTACCAAGGGACCTCTGGAAACACCATATATTTT
cdr3_aa: CASSYQGTSGNTIYF

d_call: .
v_call: TRBV4-2
j_call: TRBJ2-1
clone_size: few
cdr3_nt: TGTGCCAGCAGCCAAGCAGGATATCGGTACGATGAGCAGTTCTTC
cdr3_aa: CASSQAGYRYDEQFF

d_call: TRBD1
v_call: TRBV18
j_call: TRBJ2-1
clone_size: few
cdr3_nt: TGTGCCAGCTCACCAGGGACAGGGAACAAAGATGAGCAGTTCTTC
cdr3_aa: CASSPGTGNKDEQFF

d_call: .
v_call: TRBV5-6
j_call: TRBJ1-1
clone_size: .
cdr3_nt: TGTGCCAGCAGCTTGGTTGAGGGGCCTGAAGCTTTCTTT
cdr3_aa: CASSLVEGPEAFF

d_call: .
v_call: TRBV7-9
j_call: TRBJ2-2
clone_size: few
cdr3_nt: TGTGCCAGCAGCCCCCGTTCGAACACCGGGGAGCTGTTTTTT
cdr3_aa: CASSPRSNTGELFF

d_call: .
v_call: TRBV28
j_call: TRBJ2-5
clone_size: .
cdr3_nt: TGTGCCACCAAACAGGAGACCCAGTACTTC
cdr3_aa: CATKQETQYF

d_call: TRBD1
v_call: TRBV12-3/TRBV12-4
j_call: TRBJ1-2
clone_size: few
cdr3_nt: TGTGCCAGCAGGGGCGCCGGGACAGGGGGCTTGTGGGGCTACACCTTC
cdr3_aa: CASRGAGTGGLWGYTF

d_call: .
v_call: TRBV2
j_call: TRBJ2-3
clone_size: .
cdr3_nt: TGTGCCGGAAGAACGTCAGGGACGCAGTATTTT
cdr3_aa: CAGRTSGTQYF

d_call: TRBD1
v_call: TRBV7-6
j_call: TRBJ2-1
clone_size: many
cdr3_nt: TGTGCCAGCAGCTTAGAATCAGGGGGCCTATACAATGAGCAGTTCTTC
cdr3_aa: CASSLESGGLYNEQFF

d_call: .
v_call: TRBV10-2
j_call: TRBJ2-1
clone_size: few
cdr3_nt: TGCGCCAGCAGTGGGGACGGGACTTTTAATGAGCAGTTCTTC
cdr3_aa: CASSGDGTFNEQFF

d_call: .
v_call: TRBV7-8
j_call: TRBJ1-2
clone_size: few
cdr3_nt: TGTGCCAGCAGCCCCGGGACAAATAGTGGCTACACCTTC
cdr3_aa: CASSPGTNSGYTF

d_call: TRBD2
v_call: TRBV12-3/TRBV12-4
j_call: TRBJ2-1
clone_size: many
cdr3_nt: TGTGCCAGCAGCCAGAGCGGGGGGCCAAACAATGAGCAGTTCTTC
cdr3_aa: CASSQSGGPNNEQFF

d_call: TRBD2
v_call: TRBV7-2
j_call: TRBJ2-1
clone_size: few
cdr3_nt: TGTGCCAGCAGCTACCCCTCCCCTGCTAGCGGGGGGCCACGGTCCTACAATGAGCAGTTCTTC
cdr3_aa: CASSYPSPASGGPRSYNEQFF

d_call: TRBD1
v_call: TRBV4-2
j_call: TRBJ2-5
clone_size: .
cdr3_nt: TGTGCCAGCAGCCAAGAGGGACAGGGGACGTACCAAGAGACCCAGTACTTC
cdr3_aa: CASSQEGQGTYQETQYF

d_call: .
v_call: TRBV6-2/TRBV6-3
j_call: TRBJ2-7
clone_size: .
cdr3_nt: TGTGCCAGCAGTTACCTAGGCGAGCAGTACTTC
cdr3_aa: CASSYLGEQYF

d_call: .
v_call: TRBV30
j_call: TRBJ1-4
clone_size: few
cdr3_nt: TGTGCCTGGTTACAAACGCTCGGAGGGGAAAAACTGTTTTTT
cdr3_aa: CAWLQTLGGEKLFF

d_call: .
v_call: TRBV20-1
j_call: TRBJ2-1
clone_size: .
cdr3_nt: TGCAGTGCTACCCGATCCGCTCCACAAAACAATGAGCAGTTCTTC
cdr3_aa: CSATRSAPQNNEQFF

d_call: .
v_call: TRBV28
j_call: TRBJ1-2
clone_size: .
cdr3_nt: TGTGCCAGCAGTTTCCTGACAGCAACCTATGGCTACACCTTC
cdr3_aa: CASSFLTATYGYTF

d_call: .
v_call: TRBV11-2
j_call: TRBJ1-2
clone_size: .
cdr3_nt: TGTGCCAGCAGCTTATACGTAGGGACCGGTGGCTACACCTTC
cdr3_aa: CASSLYVGTGGYTF

d_call: TRBD1
v_call: TRBV29-1
j_call: TRBJ1-1
clone_size: few
cdr3_nt: TGCAGCGTGCCGCCCGGAGACAGGGGGCAAAACACTGAAGCTTTCTTT
cdr3_aa: CSVPPGDRGQNTEAFF

d_call: .
v_call: TRBV30
j_call: TRBJ1-1
clone_size: few
cdr3_nt: TGTGCCTGGAGTGGGAGGAAATTGAGGACTGAAGCTTTCTTT
cdr3_aa: CAWSGRKLRTEAFF

d_call: TRBD1
v_call: TRBV29-1
j_call: TRBJ2-3
clone_size: .
cdr3_nt: TGCAGTACCGGGACAGGGAGCACAGATACGCAGTATTTT
cdr3_aa: CSTGTGSTDTQYF

d_call: .
v_call: TRBV15
j_call: TRBJ2-4
clone_size: .
cdr3_nt: TGTGCCACCAGCAGAACTCCGGGGGAAATTCAGTACTTC
cdr3_aa: CATSRTPGEIQYF

d_call: TRBD2
v_call: TRBV11-2
j_call: TRBJ2-3
clone_size: .
cdr3_nt: TGTGCCAGCAGCTCGCGACTAGCGGGGGGAAACTCAGATACGCAGTATTTT
cdr3_aa: CASSSRLAGGNSDTQYF

d_call: .
v_call: TRBV29-1
j_call: TRBJ1-1
clone_size: few
cdr3_nt: TGCAGCGTTGGTTTCCGGGGGAACACTGAAGCTTTCTTT
cdr3_aa: CSVGFRGNTEAFF

d_call: TRBD1
v_call: TRBV5-5
j_call: TRBJ2-2
clone_size: .
cdr3_nt: TGTGCCAGCAGGGTAAACAGGGGCTCGAACACCGGGGAGCTGTTTTTT
cdr3_aa: CASRVNRGSNTGELFF

d_call: TRBD2
v_call: TRBV3-1
j_call: TRBJ2-1
clone_size: .
cdr3_nt: TGTGCCAGCAGGCTATCGGGACTAGCGGGATACAATGAGCAGTTCTTC
cdr3_aa: CASRLSGLAGYNEQFF

d_call: .
v_call: TRBV4-3
j_call: TRBJ1-2
clone_size: .
cdr3_nt: TGCGCCAGCAGCCAAGATCGGGCACCTTACTATGGCTACACCTTC
cdr3_aa: CASSQDRAPYYGYTF

d_call: .
v_call: TRBV29-1
j_call: TRBJ2-3
clone_size: few
cdr3_nt: TGCAGCGTTTTGCTGGATACGCAGTATTTT
cdr3_aa: CSVLLDTQYF

d_call: TRBD2
v_call: TRBV25-1
j_call: TRBJ2-6
clone_size: .
cdr3_nt: TGTGCCAGCAGTGAAGCGGGGGTCCTCTCTGGGGCCAACGTCCTGACTTTC
cdr3_aa: CASSEAGVLSGANVLTF

d_call: .
v_call: TRBV4-1
j_call: TRBJ1-1
clone_size: .
cdr3_nt: TGCGCCAGCAGCCAAGGTGGGTTTGGGGACACTGAAGCTTTCTTT
cdr3_aa: CASSQGGFGDTEAFF

d_call: TRBD1
v_call: TRBV27
j_call: TRBJ1-6
clone_size: few
cdr3_nt: TGTGCCAGCAGCCCCCGGGACAGGGGCTATAATTCACCCCTCCACTTT
cdr3_aa: CASSPRDRGYNSPLHF

d_call: .
v_call: TRBV20-1
j_call: TRBJ1-5
clone_size: few
cdr3_nt: TGCAGTGCTCTTCCCCCCCAGGGGCGGCGCAATCAGCCCCAGCATTTT
cdr3_aa: CSALPPQGRRNQPQHF

d_call: TRBD1
v_call: TRBV6-6
j_call: TRBJ2-7
clone_size: few
cdr3_nt: TGTGCCACCTCCTTGGGGACAGGGCAAGAGCAGTACTTC
cdr3_aa: CATSLGTGQEQYF

d_call: .
v_call: TRBV29-1
j_call: TRBJ2-1
clone_size: .
cdr3_nt: TGCAGCGTCCAGGGACCTCACAATGAGCAGTTCTTC
cdr3_aa: CSVQGPHNEQFF

d_call: .
v_call: TRBV27
j_call: TRBJ1-2
clone_size: few
cdr3_nt: TGTGCCAGCAGTTTAGGCCCGACAGCGGATATTGGCTACACCTTC
cdr3_aa: CASSLGPTADIGYTF

d_call: TRBD1
v_call: TRBV5-1
j_call: TRBJ1-1
clone_size: .
cdr3_nt: TGCGCCAGCAGCGACCGGGACAGGGGGAACACTGAAGCTTTCTTT
cdr3_aa: CASSDRDRGNTEAFF

d_call: TRBD2
v_call: TRBV7-8
j_call: TRBJ2-1
clone_size: .
cdr3_nt: TGTGCCAGCAGCGTAGGACTAGCGAGCTACAATGAGCAGTTCTTC
cdr3_aa: CASSVGLASYNEQFF

d_call: .
v_call: TRBV4-1
j_call: TRBJ1-2
clone_size: .
cdr3_nt: TGCGCCAGCAGCCAAGTGGTCTCGTCGGCCGGGAACTATGGCTACACCTTC
cdr3_aa: CASSQVVSSAGNYGYTF

d_call: TRBD1
v_call: TRBV5-1
j_call: TRBJ1-1
clone_size: .
cdr3_nt: TGCGCCAGCAGCCCAGGGGGGGGCGAGTCTGAAGCTTTCTTT
cdr3_aa: CASSPGGGESEAFF

d_call: .
v_call: TRBV4-2
j_call: TRBJ2-5
clone_size: few
cdr3_nt: TGTGCCAGCAGCCTTTCAGGACCGAAATTCCAAGAGACCCAGTACTTC
cdr3_aa: CASSLSGPKFQETQYF

d_call: .
v_call: TRBV20-1
j_call: TRBJ2-1
clone_size: .
cdr3_nt: TGCAGTGCTAGAGATGAACGAGGGCTGGGGAATGAGCAGTTCTTC
cdr3_aa: CSARDERGLGNEQFF

d_call: TRBD2
v_call: TRBV7-9
j_call: TRBJ2-1
clone_size: .
cdr3_nt: TGTGCCAGCAGCCCCCCCGGGGGGGCTTACAATGAGCAGTTCTTC
cdr3_aa: CASSPPGGAYNEQFF